The next 2 T cell receptor beta chains were all read from a single sample in a study of molecular identifiers for immune sequencing clone quantification. TCRdb analysed the PCR reads with MiXCR anew, one entry per CDR3 protein. Among more than 550,000 distinct CDR3 sequences listed, 25% were seen once. The sequenced sample consisted of naive CD8+ T cells from blood, with Jurkat cell RNA spiked in. Indicated subset: FACS-sorted CD8+CD4-CCR7+CD45RA+ naive T cells. Receptors originate from a human donor in good health. Some libraries in this study had Jurkat cell RNA spiked in.

V gene TRBV28 combines with J gene TRBJ1-1, with a tentative D call TRBD1 (5 bases). Trimming shortened V by 6 bases and J by 8 bases, and 19 bases separated the two germline ends. Germline V CDR1 and CDR2: MDHEN, SYDVKM. The CDR3 runs to 14 residues. The CDR3 coding sequence is TGTGCCAGCAGCCCCAGTTTAAGGGACTGGGAAGCTTTCTTT. Translation: CASSPSLRDWEAFF.

CDR3 DNA: TGTGCCAGCAGCTTATTCGGGACAGGGGATGAAAAACTGTTTTTT. Amino acids: CASSLFGTGDEKLFF. The chain is built from TRBV7-9 and TRBJ1-4, with 10 positions matching TRBD1. The CDR3 contains 15 residues. In germline, CDR1 is SEHNR, CDR2 FQNEAQ (reference sequence). V was pared by 2 bases and J by 6 bases, with 3 bases of the junction left unmatched.